This T cell receptor (beta chain) was captured in a study of T cell responses to AZD1222 COVID-19 vaccine. Study as a whole: Samples with a second dose at about 4 or about 12 weeks were pooled together.

This clone was seen a handful of times. Per germline, CDR1 MDHEN and CDR2 SYDVKM. CDR3 size: 20 residues. V lost 2 bases and J 0 bases, leaving 23 bases between the germline ends. Libraries were prepared by immunoSEQ multiplex PCR; TCRdb keeps only in-frame clonotypes and omits some of them. Found here are 150,000 to 200,000 clones, around nine tenths of them singletons; the top ten hold about 1.5%. The clonotype was recovered from an adult in good health. This chain links TRBV28 with TRBJ1-5, with D unresolved. The sample was peripheral blood, taken on day 0 of AZD1222 vaccination. The CDR3 region has the DNA TGTGCCAGCAGTTTAAGGGAAATAGGAAGGAATCTAAATAGCAATCAGCCCCAGCATTTT. Its translation: CASSLREIGRNLNSNQPQHF.